This T cell receptor (beta chain) was sequenced for a study of shared clonotypes between healthy human individuals. Profiled with immunoSEQ multiplex PCR; TCRdb holds only in-frame clones, not every one. This sample yields 1,500,000 or so clones, of which approximately 98.5% are seen a single time; 0.36% belongs to the top ten. Trimming removed 5 bases from V and 6 bases from J; junction bases left unmatched: 10. This CDR3 contains 15 residues. Germline assignment: CDR1 MDHEN and CDR2 SYDVKM. This clonotype was sampled from a man aged 25-40 years in good health. The sequencing input was naive CD4+ T cells sorted from blood. Documented subset: CD45RA+ positively selected. The chain combines TRBV28 with TRBJ2-7; 10 positions match TRBD2. The chain's CDR3 is CASSGLTSGYVEQYF. CDR3 nucleotides: TGTGCCAGCAGTGGCCTGACTAGCGGGTATGTCGAGCAGTACTTC.